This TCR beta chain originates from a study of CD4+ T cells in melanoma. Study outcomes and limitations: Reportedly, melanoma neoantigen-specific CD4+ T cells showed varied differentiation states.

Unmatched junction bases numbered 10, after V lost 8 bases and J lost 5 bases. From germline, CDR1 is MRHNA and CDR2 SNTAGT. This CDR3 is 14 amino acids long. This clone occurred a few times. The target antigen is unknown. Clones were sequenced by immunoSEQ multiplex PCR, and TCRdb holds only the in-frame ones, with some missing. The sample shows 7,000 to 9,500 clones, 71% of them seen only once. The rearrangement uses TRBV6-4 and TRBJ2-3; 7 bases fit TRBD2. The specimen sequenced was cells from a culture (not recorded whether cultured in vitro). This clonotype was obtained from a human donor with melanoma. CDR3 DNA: TGTGCCAGCTCCGGCGGGGGTGGGAGAGATACGCAGTATTTT. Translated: CASSGGGGRDTQYF.